This T cell receptor (beta chain) was observed in a study of PD-1 blockade in classical Hodgkin lymphoma. On the study more broadly: Patients in the cohort were put on intravenous nivolumab, 3 mg/kg every 2 weeks. Regarding the study as a whole: Patients who responded completely had about the same baseline diversity as newly diagnosed patients. Significantly greater TCR diversity emerged by C4D1 in CD4+ cells but not CD8+ cells.

Each patient relapsed following autologous stem cell transplantation, and prior brentuximab vedotin exposure differed. Libraries were prepared by immunoSEQ multiplex PCR; TCRdb keeps only in-frame clonotypes and omits some of them. The table records some 10,000 clones, about 80% of them present only once. The CDR3 loop spans 17 amino acids. Per germline, CDR1 SGHRS and CDR2 YFSETQ. V dropped 3 bases and J dropped 6; count of bases not matched to a gene: 11. This clone is categorized as medium-sized. Antigen specificity is unknown. Sequenced material: peripheral blood mononuclear cells (PBMCs), taken before the second cycle of nivolumab. The source of this sequence is a human donor with classical Hodgkin lymphoma. The gene calls are TRBV5-1 and TRBJ2-2, with 10 bases fitting TRBD2. The CDR3 reads CASSSMGLAGESGELFF. The CDR3 bases are TGCGCCAGCAGCTCCATGGGGCTAGCGGGAGAGTCCGGGGAGCTGTTTTTT.